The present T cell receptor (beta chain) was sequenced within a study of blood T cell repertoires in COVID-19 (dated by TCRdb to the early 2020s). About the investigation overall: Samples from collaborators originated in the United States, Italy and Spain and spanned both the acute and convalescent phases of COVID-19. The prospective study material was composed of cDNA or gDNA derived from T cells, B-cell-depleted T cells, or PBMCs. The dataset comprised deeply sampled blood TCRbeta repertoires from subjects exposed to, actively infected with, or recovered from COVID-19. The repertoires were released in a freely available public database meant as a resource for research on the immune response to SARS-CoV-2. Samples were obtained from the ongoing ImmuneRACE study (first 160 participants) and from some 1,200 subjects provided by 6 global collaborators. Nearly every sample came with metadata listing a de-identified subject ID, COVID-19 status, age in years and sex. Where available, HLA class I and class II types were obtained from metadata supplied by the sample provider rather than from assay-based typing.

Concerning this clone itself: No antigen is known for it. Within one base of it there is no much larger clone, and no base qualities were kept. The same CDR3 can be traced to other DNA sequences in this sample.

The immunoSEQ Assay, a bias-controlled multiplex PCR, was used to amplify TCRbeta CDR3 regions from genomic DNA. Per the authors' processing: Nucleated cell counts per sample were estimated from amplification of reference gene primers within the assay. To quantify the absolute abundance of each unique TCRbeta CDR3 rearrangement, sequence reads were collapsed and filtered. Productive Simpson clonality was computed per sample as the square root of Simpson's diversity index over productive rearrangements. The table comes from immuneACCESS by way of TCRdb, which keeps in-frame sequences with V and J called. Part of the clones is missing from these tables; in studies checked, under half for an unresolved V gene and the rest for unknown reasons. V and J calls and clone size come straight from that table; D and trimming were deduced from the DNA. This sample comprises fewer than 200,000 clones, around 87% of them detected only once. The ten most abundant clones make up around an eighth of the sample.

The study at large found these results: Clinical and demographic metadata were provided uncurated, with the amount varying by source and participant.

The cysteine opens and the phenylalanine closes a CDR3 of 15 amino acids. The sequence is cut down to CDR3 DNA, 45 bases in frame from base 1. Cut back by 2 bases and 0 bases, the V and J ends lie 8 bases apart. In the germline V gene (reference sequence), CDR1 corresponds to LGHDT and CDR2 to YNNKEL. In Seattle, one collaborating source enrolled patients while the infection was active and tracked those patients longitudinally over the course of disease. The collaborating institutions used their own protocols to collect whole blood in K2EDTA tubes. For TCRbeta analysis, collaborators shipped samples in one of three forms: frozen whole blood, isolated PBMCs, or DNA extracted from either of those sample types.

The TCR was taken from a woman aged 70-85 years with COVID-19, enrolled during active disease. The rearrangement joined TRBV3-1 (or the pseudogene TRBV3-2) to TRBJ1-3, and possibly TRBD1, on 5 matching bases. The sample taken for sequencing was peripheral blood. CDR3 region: CASSQQGGSGNTIYF. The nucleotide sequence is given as TGTGCCAGCAGCCAACAGGGCGGCTCTGGAAACACCATATATTTT.